The sequence of this T cell receptor (beta chain) was determined in a study of cytomegalovirus exposure and HLA in healthy donors. As for the study in general: Earlier, some 180 million T cells were analyzed, and over 95 million unique TCR beta sequences were found among them. Overall study findings and caveats: Rarity held for most TCR sequences, but there were some public TCRs that occurred in many donors. Most CMV-associated TCR beta chains were later found to appear HLA-restricted.

The PCR was carried out with 60 Vbeta primers and 13 Jbeta primers. Sequencing used immunoSEQ multiplex PCR; TCRdb keeps in-frame clones, though not all of them. In the table there are roughly 180,000 clones, around 80% of which are singletons. This CDR3 has 16 residues. Trimming at V came to 5 bases and at J to 0 bases, leaving 7 bases not matched to a gene. CDR1 SGHTA and CDR2 FQGTGA come from the germline V gene. In this sample, this clone turned up a few times. The antigen remains unidentified. Other DNA sequences from this sample encode an identical CDR3 as well. Sequenced sample: PBMCs. This receptor was obtained from an older woman in good health and CMV-seropositive. V usage is TRBV7-3 and J usage is TRBJ2-1; 7 nucleotides line up with TRBD2. CDR3 protein: CASSPGLVGSYNEQFF. The CDR3 nucleotides read TGTGCCAGCAGCCCCGGACTAGTGGGCTCCTACAATGAGCAGTTCTTC.